This T cell receptor beta chain emerged from a study of OX40 agonist ivuxolimab in advanced cancers. Study context: Past anti-PD-1, anti-PD-L1 or anti-CTLA-4 therapy was accepted, and around 40% had received some.

Repertoires were generated with immunoSEQ multiplex PCR, while TCRdb's copy carries only in-frame clones and drops some. The sample has about 79,000 clones; less than 95% are singletons. With V trimmed by 6 bases and J by 7 bases, 5 bases remained unmatched. The CDR3 has 13 amino acids. CDR1 is MNHEY and CDR2 is SVGAGI in the germline V gene. The source of this sequence is an adult with an advanced solid tumor such as melanoma, head and neck, liver or kidney cancer. The sequenced sample was CD4+ or CD8+ T cells sorted from blood, obtained in a trial of the OX40 agonist ivuxolimab. This chain links TRBV6-5 with TRBJ1-2; 10 nucleotides align to TRBD1. Here the CDR3 DNA reads TGTGCCAGCAGCCCAGGACAGGGGGTTGGCTACACCTTC. Translating gives CASSPGQGVGYTF.